The table lists the clone carrying this T cell receptor (beta chain) with a count of one. Its target is unknown. Only in-frame clones appear in the TCRdb table, and some are missing; sequencing was by immunoSEQ multiplex PCR. The data show 55,000 to 70,000 clones, roughly 84% seen once. These data come from a study of OX40 agonist ivuxolimab in advanced cancers. Study at large: The dose-escalation cohort was around 83% male, with a mean age of approximately 62 years, ranging about 23 to 79.

The sampling schedule covered blood at baseline, cycle 4 day 1, and cycle 7 day 1. Study-level findings and limits: There was clonal expansion of CD4+ and CD8+ blood T cells by week 6 at 0.1 to 3.0 mg/kg. Expanded clones tended on average to be more numerous among CD8+ T cells than CD4+.

The sequencing used CD4+ or CD8+ T cells sorted from blood, collected in a trial of the OX40 agonist ivuxolimab. This receptor was obtained from an adult with an advanced solid tumor such as melanoma, head and neck, liver or kidney cancer.

Here the CDR3 reads CASSVAAGGGPDTQYF. CDR3 nucleotides: TGTGCCAGCAGCGTCGCCGCGGGAGGTGGGCCAGATACGCAGTATTTT. The chain couples TRBV9 to TRBJ2-3; 8 bases align to TRBD2. J gave up 4 bases and V 2 bases, and 9 bases lay outside the gene matches. Germline CDR1 is SGDLS and CDR2 is YYNGEE. CDR3 size: 16 residues.